This T cell receptor (beta chain) was sequenced for a study of breast tumors, draining lymph nodes, adjacent tissues. This clonotype was seen ten or more times. The antigen remains unidentified. The length of the CDR3 is 14 residues. Germline V CDR1 and CDR2: ENHRY, SYGVKD. The ends lost 6 bases at V and 6 bases at J; junction bases unmatched: 9. The lymph nodes were axillary draining lymph nodes from breast cancer patients. Notes on the study in general: Data fit most tumor T cells coming from lymph node, expanding in tumor.

Each CDR3 protein is one row after TCRdb ran MiXCR on the multiplex PCR reads. The profile shows approximately 130,000 distinct CDR3 sequences, 21% of them singletons. The sample was axillary lymph node tissue. The rearrangement links TRBV10-3 to TRBJ1-2; TRBD1 matches at 8 bases. The origin of this receptor is a female donor with breast cancer. Some clones in this sample may be carry-over from other donors' samples. CDR3 nucleotide sequence: TGTGCCATCAGCGACGACAGGGGATCGCATGGCTACACCTTC. Translation gives CAISDDRGSHGYTF.